The 6 T cell receptor beta chains given below trace back to one sample, sequenced in a study of T-cell reconstitution after alpha-beta-depleted transplantation in children. It was with unique molecular identifiers that the TCRbeta library was prepared. TCRdb called the PCR reads again in MiXCR, with one record for every CDR3 protein. Found here are approximately 70,000 distinct CDR3 sequences, approximately 4.4% of them singletons; the top ten hold 15% to 20%. Sequenced material: PBMCs, mostly from graft donor cells, taken 180 days after TCRalphabeta/CD19-depleted stem cell transplant. The receptors shown here come from a boy under three years old who had a stem cell transplant for acute myeloid leukemia, so the T cells may come from the graft donor.

The table lists this clonotype with many counts. This rearrangement joins TRBV10-3 to TRBJ2-5; D gene unclear. The CDR3 totals 14 residues. Per the germline V gene, CDR1 is ENHRY and CDR2 is SYGVKD. V shed 4 bases and J shed 2 bases, with 11 bases lying between them. This chain's CDR3 is CAISGYEGQETQYF. CDR3 nucleotides: TGTGCCATCAGTGGGTATGAAGGGCAAGAGACCCAGTACTTC.

This clonotype occurred many times. This CDR3 is CASSGTGIGGTEAFF. CDR3 in DNA: TGTGCCAGCAGTGGGACGGGAATCGGGGGCACTGAAGCTTTCTTT. This sequence joins TRBV12-3 or TRBV12-4 and TRBJ1-1; possibly TRBD1 for D (5 bases). The CDR3 has 15 residues. The V and J ends lost 5 bases and 4 bases respectively, with 17 bases between them.

The chain carries TRBV7-9 and TRBJ2-3; D not certain. The CDR3 has 17 residues. V was clipped by 1 base and J by 0 bases, with 14 bases between them. Per germline, CDR1 SEHNR and CDR2 FQNEAQ (reference sequence). CDR3 loop: CASSLERHTTSTDTQYF. The CDR3 coding sequence is TGTGCCAGCAGCTTAGAACGACACACCACTAGCACAGATACGCAGTATTTT.

This clonotype was recorded many times. This sequence joins TRBV20-1 and TRBJ2-6; D uncertain. The CDR3 covers 15 residues. With 3 bases removed from V and 0 bases from J, the gap between germline ends came to 9 bases. Germline CDR1 is DFQATT and CDR2 is SNEGSKA (reference sequence). The CDR3 spells CSARNTLSGANVLTF. The CDR3 nucleotides are TGCAGTGCTAGGAACACCCTCTCTGGGGCCAACGTCCTGACTTTC.

This clonotype was seen repeatedly, ten times or more. The chain employs TRBV12-3 or TRBV12-4 and TRBJ2-1; tentatively, D is TRBD1 (5 bases). The CDR3 is made up of 15 amino acids. Trimming shortened V by 5 bases and J by 2 bases, and 13 bases separated the two germline ends. CDR3 sequence reads: CASSIARGTYNEQFF. CDR3 in DNA: TGTGCCAGCAGTATCGCAAGGGGCACCTACAATGAGCAGTTCTTC.

By sample share, this clonotype is medium-sized. This chain uses TRBV7-9 with TRBJ2-7; D possibly corresponds to TRBD1 (7 bases). This CDR3 region has 13 residues. Trimming took off 6 bases at V and 7 bases at J, with 16 bases between the two ends. The V gene's germline CDR1 is SEHNR and CDR2 FQNEAQ (reference sequence). The CDR3 DNA is TGTGCCAGCAGACCGGGGGACAGAGCGGAGCAGTACGTC. It codes for CASRPGDRAEQYV.